This T cell receptor (beta chain) was identified during a study of T cell changes during pregnancy in multiple sclerosis. Germline CDR1 reads SNHLY; CDR2 reads FYNNEI. The CDR3 has 14 amino acids. Losses at the gene ends were 6 bases for V and 0 bases for J; bases not matched to a gene: 4. Repertoires were generated with immunoSEQ multiplex PCR, while TCRdb's copy carries only in-frame clones and drops some. The repertoire includes tens of thousands of clones, about 92% of them detected once, and 2.5% to 3% sits in the top ten. Source: peripheral blood, taken in the second trimester of pregnancy. The TCR was taken from a female donor in good health, enrolled as a control in a pregnancy study. The chain links TRBV2 to TRBJ1-1; 7 bases are shared with TRBD1. In DNA form, the CDR3 reads TGTGCCAGCAGAGGACAGGCCTTGAACACTGAAGCTTTCTTT. Amino acids: CASRGQALNTEAFF.